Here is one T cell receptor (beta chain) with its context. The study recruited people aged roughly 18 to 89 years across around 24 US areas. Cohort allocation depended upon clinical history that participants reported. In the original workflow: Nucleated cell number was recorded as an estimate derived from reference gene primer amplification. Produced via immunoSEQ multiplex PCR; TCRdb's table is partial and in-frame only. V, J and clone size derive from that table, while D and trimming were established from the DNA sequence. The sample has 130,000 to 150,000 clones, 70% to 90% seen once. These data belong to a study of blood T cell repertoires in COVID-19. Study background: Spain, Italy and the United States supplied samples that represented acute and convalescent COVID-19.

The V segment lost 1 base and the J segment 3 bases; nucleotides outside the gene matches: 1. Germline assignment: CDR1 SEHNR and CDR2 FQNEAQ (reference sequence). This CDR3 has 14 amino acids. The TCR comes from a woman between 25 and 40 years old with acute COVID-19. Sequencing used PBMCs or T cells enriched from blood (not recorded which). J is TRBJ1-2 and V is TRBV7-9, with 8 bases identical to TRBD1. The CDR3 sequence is CASSLVTGDYGYTF. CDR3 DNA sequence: TGTGCCAGCAGCTTAGTGACAGGGGACTATGGCTACACCTTC.